The TCR beta chain under discussion was sequenced for a study of blood T cell repertoires in COVID-19. V shed 8 bases, J shed 10 bases, and the junction held 10 bases outside the gene matches. Germline V gene sequence: CDR1 LNHDA, CDR2 SQIVND (reference sequence). The CDR3 is made up of 14 amino acids. The assay was immunoSEQ multiplex PCR, and TCRdb's table has in-frame clones only and misses some. The sample gives under 150,000 clones, about 88% of which show up once; 6.5% to 10% is in the top ten. The sequence was collected from a woman aged 70-85 years who had recovered from COVID-19. The sample was peripheral blood. The J gene is TRBJ1-4, the V gene TRBV19, with 10 bases matching TRBD1. The CDR3 sequence: CASAPTGGSGKLFF. DNA for the CDR3: TGTGCCAGTGCGCCGACAGGGGGCAGTGGAAAACTGTTTTTT.